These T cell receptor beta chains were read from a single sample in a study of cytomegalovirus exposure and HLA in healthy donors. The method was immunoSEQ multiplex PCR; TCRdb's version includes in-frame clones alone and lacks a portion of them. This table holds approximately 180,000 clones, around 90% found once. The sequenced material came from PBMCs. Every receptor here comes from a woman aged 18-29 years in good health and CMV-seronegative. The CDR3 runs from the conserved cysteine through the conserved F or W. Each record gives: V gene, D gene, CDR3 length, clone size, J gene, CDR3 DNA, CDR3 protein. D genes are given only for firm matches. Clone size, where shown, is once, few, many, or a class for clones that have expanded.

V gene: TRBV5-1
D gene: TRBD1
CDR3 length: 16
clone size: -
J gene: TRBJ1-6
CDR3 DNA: TGCGCCAGCAGCTTGGATCCGGGACAGGGAGGTTCACCCCTCCACTTT
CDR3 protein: CASSLDPGQGGSPLHF

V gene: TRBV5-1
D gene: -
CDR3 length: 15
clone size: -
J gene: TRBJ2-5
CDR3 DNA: TGCGCCAGCAGCTTGTCTTGGGCAAGCCAAGAGACCCAGTACTTC
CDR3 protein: CASSLSWASQETQYF

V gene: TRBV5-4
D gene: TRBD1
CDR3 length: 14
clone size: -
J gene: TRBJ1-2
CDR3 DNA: TGTGCCAGCAGCTTGCCTAGGACAGGGGAAGGCTACACCTTC
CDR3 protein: CASSLPRTGEGYTF

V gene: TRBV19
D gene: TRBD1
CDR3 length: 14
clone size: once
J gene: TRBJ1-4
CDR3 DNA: TGTGCCAGTAGTATAGGCCCTGGACAGGGTAAACTGTTTTTT
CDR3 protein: CASSIGPGQGKLFF

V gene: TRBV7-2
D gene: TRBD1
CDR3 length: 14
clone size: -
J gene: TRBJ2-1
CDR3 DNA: TGTGCCAGCAGCATACTAGGGGGCACGGATGAGCAGTTCTTC
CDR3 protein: CASSILGGTDEQFF

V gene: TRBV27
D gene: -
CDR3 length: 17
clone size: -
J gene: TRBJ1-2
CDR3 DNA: TGTGCCAGGTACGATGCTAGGGAGCTCCCAGCTAACTATGGCTACACCTTC
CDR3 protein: CARYDARELPANYGYTF

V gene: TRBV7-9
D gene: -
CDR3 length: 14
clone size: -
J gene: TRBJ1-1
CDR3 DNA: TGTGCCAGCAGCGTTTTACAGGGGAACACTGAAGCTTTCTTT
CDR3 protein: CASSVLQGNTEAFF

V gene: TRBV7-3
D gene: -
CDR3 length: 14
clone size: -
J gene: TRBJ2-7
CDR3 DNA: TGTGCCAGCAGCTTAAGCGGACAACTCGGCGAGCAGTACTTC
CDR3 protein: CASSLSGQLGEQYF

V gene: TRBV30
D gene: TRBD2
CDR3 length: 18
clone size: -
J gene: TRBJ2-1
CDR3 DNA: TGTGCCTGGAGTGGCCTAGCGGGGGGGTACGGAATGTACAATGAGCAGTTCTTC
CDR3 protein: CAWSGLAGGYGMYNEQFF

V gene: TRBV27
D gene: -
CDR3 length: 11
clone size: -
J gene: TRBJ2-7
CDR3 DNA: TGTGCCAGCAGTCGGGGACAAGAGCAGTACTTC
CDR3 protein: CASSRGQEQYF

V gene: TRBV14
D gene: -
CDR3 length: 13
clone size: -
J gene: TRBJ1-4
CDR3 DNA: TGTGCCAGCAGCCCCAGGGTGGTGGGAAAACTGTTTTTT
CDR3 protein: CASSPRVVGKLFF

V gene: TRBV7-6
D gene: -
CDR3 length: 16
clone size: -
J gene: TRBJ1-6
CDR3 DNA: TGTGCCAGCAGCTTAGCGCAGGGGCTATCTCATTCACCCCTCCACTTT
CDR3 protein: CASSLAQGLSHSPLHF

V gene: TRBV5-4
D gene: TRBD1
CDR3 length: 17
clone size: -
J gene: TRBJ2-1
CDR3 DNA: TGTGCCAGCAGCTCCCTCACCGGGACAGGGGACTACAATGAGCAGTTCTTC
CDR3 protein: CASSSLTGTGDYNEQFF

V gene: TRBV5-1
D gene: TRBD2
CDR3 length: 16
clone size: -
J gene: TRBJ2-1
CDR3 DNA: TGCGCCAGCAGCCCGGTAGCGGGAGGTTCATACAATGAGCAGTTCTTC
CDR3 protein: CASSPVAGGSYNEQFF

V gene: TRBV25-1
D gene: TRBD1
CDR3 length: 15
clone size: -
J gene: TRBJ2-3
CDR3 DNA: TGTGCCAGCAGTGAAGGACAGGGGACTTCAGATACGCAGTATTTT
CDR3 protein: CASSEGQGTSDTQYF

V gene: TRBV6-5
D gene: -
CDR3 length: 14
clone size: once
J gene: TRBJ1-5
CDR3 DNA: TGTGCCAGCAGTTTAGGGGTTGGCGGTCAGCCCCAGCATTTT
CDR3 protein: CASSLGVGGQPQHF

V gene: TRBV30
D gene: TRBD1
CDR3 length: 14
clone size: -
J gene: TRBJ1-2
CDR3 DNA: TGTGCCTGGAGGGTCAACAGGGGAGGTAGTGGCTACACCTTC
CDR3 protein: CAWRVNRGGSGYTF